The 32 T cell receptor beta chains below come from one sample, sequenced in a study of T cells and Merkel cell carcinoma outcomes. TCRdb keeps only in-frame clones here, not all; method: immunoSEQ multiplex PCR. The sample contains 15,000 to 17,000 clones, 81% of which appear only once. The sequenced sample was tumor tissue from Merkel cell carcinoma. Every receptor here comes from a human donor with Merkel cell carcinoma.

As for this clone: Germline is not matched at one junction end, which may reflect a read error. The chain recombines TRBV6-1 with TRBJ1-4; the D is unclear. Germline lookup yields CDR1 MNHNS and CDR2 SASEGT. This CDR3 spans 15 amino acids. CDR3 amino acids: CASSEVLGPNERLFF. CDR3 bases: TGTGCCAGCAGTGAAGTCTTAGGGCCTAACGAAAGACTGTTTTTT.

CDR3 sequence reads: CASSFYPQGGELFF. CDR3 nucleotides: TGTGCCAGCAGCTTTTACCCCCAAGGCGGGGAGCTGTTTTTT. The chain recombines TRBV7-3 with TRBJ2-2; the D is unclear. The CDR3 covers 14 residues. Trimming stripped 3 bases from V and 7 bases from J, with 12 bases between. Looked up from germline, CDR1 is SGHTA and CDR2 is FQGTGA.

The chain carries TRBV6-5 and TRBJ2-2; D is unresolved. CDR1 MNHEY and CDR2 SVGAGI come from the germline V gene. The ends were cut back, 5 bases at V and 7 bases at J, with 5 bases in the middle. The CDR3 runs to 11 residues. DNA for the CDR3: TGTGCCAGCAGTGAAAGCGGGGAGCTGTTTTTT. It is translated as CASSESGELFF.

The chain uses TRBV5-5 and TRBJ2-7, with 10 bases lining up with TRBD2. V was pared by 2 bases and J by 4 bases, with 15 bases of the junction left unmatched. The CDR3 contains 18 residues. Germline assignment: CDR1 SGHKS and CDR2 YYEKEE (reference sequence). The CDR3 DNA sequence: TGTGCCAGCAGCTTTGGGCTAGCGGGAGTTCTCAAGGGTTACGAGCAGTACTTC. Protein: CASSFGLAGVLKGYEQYF.

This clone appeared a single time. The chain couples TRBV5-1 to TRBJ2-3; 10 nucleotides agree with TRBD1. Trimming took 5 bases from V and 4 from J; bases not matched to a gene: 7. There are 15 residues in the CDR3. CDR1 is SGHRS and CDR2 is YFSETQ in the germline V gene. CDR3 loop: CASRGTGASPDTQYF. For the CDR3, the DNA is TGCGCCAGCAGGGGGACAGGGGCTTCCCCAGATACGCAGTATTTT.

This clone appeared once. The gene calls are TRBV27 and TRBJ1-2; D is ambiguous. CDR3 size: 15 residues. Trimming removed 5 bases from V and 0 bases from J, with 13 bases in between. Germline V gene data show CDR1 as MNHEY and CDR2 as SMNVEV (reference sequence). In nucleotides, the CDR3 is TGTGCCAGCAGTCCCCCAGGACCTGCTAACTATGGCTACACCTTC. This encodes CASSPPGPANYGYTF.

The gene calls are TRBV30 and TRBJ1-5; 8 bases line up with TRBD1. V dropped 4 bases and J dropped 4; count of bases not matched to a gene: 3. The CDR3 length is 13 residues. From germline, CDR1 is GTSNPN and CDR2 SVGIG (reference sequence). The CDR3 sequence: CAWTTGANQPQHF. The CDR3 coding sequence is TGTGCCTGGACGACAGGGGCGAATCAGCCCCAGCATTTT.

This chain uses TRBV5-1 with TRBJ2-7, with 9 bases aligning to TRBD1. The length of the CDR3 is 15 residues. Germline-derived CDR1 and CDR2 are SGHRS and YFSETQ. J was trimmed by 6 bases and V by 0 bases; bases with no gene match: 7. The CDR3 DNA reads TGCGCCAGCAGCTTGGAGGGGACAGGGACGTCCGAGCAGTACTTC. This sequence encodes CASSLEGTGTSEQYF.

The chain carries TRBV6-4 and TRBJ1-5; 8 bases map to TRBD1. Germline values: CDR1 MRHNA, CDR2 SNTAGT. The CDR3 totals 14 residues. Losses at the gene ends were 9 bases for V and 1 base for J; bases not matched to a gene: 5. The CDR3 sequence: CASRTGRSNQPQHF. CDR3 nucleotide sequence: TGTGCCAGTAGGACAGGGCGCAGCAATCAGCCCCAGCATTTT.

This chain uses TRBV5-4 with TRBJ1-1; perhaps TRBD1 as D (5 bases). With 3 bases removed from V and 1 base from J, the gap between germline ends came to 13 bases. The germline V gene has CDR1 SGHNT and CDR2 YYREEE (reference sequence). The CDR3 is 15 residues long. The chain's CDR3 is CASSSPGGQNTEAFF. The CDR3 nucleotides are TGTGCCAGCAGCTCCCCGGGAGGACAGAACACTGAAGCTTTCTTT.

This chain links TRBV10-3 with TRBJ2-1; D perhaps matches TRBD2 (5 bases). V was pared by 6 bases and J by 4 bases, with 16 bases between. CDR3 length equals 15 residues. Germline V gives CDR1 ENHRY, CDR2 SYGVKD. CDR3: CAIRKSGALYNEQFF. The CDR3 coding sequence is TGTGCCATCAGAAAAAGCGGAGCACTTTACAATGAGCAGTTCTTC.

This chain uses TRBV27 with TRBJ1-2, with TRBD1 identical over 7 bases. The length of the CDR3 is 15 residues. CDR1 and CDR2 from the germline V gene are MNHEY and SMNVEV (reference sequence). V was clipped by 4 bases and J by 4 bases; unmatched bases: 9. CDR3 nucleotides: TGTGCCAGCAGTTCCGACGACAGGGTCGGCTATGGCTACACCTTC. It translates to CASSSDDRVGYGYTF.

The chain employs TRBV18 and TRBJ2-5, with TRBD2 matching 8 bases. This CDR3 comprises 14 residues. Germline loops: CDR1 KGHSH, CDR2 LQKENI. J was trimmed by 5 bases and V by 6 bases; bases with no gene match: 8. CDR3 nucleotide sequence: TGTGCCAGCTCTGGGACTAGTTCTACGGAGACCCAGTACTTC. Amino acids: CASSGTSSTETQYF.

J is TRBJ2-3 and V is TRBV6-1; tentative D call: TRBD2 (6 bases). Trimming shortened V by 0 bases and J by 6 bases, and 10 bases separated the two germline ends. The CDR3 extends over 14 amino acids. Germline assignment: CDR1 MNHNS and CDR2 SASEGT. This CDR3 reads CASSEALRGDTQYF. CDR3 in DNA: TGTGCCAGCAGTGAAGCGCTTCGGGGGGATACGCAGTATTTT.

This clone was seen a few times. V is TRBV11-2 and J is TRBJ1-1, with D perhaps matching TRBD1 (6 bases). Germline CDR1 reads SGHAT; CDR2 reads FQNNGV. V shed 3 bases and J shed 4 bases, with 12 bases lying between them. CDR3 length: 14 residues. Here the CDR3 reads CASSLVTGSTEAFF. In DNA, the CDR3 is TGTGCCAGCAGCTTGGTAACAGGGTCCACTGAAGCTTTCTTT.

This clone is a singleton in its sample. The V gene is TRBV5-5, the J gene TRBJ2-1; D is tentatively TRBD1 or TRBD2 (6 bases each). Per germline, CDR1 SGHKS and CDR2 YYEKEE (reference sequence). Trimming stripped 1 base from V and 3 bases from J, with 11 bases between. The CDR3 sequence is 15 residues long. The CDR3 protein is CASSLWGASYNEQFF. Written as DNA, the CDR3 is TGTGCCAGCAGCTTGTGGGGGGCTAGCTACAATGAGCAGTTCTTC. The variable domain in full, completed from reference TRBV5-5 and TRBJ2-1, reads DAGVTQSPTHLIKTRGQQVTLRCSPISGHKSVSWYQQVLGQGPQFIFQYYEKEERGRGNFPDRFSARQFPNYSSELNVNALLLGDSALYLCASSLWGASYNEQFFGPGTRLTVL.

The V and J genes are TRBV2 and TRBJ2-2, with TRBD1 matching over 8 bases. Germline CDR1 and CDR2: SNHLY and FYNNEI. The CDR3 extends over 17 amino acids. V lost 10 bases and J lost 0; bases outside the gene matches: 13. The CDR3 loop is CAILMDRVTSNTGELFF. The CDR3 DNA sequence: TGTGCCATCCTCATGGACAGGGTAACGTCGAACACCGGGGAGCTGTTTTTT.

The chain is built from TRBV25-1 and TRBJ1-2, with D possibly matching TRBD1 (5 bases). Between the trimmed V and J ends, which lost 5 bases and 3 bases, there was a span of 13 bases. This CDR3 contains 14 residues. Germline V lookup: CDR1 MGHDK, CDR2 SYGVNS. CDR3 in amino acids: CASSKGAGDYGYTF. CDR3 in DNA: TGTGCCAGCAGTAAAGGTGCGGGGGACTATGGCTACACCTTC.

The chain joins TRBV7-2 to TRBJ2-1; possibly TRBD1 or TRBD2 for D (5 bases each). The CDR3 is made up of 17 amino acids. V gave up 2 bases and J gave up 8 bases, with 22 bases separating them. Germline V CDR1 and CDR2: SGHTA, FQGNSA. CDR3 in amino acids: CASSLRAFEGRVHEQFF. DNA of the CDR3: TGTGCCAGCAGCTTACGGGCCTTTGAGGGGCGAGTCCATGAGCAGTTCTTC.

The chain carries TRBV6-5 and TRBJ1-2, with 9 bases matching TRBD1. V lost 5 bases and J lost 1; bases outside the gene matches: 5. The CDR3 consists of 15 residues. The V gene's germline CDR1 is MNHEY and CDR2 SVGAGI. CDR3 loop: CASSGRQGDNYGYTF. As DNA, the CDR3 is TGTGCCAGCAGTGGTCGACAGGGGGATAACTATGGCTACACCTTC.

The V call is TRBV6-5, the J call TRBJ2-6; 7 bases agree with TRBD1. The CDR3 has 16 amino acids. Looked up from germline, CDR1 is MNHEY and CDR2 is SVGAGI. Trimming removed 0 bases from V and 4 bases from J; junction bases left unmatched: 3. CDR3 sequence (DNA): TGTGCCAGCAGTTACTCCACAGGGGCGGGGGCCAACGTCCTGACTTTC. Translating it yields CASSYSTGAGANVLTF.

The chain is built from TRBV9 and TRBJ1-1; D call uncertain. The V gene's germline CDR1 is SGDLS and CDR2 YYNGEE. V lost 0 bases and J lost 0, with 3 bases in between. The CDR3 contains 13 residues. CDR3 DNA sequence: TGTGCCAGCAGCGTAGATGTGAACACTGAAGCTTTCTTT. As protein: CASSVDVNTEAFF.

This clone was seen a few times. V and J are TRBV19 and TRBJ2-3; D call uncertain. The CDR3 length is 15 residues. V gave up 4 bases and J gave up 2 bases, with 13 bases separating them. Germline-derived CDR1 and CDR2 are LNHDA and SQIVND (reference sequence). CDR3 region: CASSTGATDTDTQYF. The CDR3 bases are TGTGCCAGTAGTACCGGAGCGACCGACACAGATACGCAGTATTTT.

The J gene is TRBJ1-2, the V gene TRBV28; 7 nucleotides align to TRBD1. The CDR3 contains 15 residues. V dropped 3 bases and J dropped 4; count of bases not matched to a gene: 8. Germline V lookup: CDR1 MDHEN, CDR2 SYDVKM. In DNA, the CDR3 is TGTGCCAGCAGTTTGTCGGGGACAGCGGGCTATGGCTACACCTTC. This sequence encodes CASSLSGTAGYGYTF.

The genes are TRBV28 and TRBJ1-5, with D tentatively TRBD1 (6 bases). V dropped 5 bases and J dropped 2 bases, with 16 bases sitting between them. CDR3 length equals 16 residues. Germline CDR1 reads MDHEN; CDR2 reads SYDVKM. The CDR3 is CASSRTQGTGNQPQHF. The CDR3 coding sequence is TGTGCCAGCAGTCGTACCCAGGGGACGGGCAATCAGCCCCAGCATTTT.

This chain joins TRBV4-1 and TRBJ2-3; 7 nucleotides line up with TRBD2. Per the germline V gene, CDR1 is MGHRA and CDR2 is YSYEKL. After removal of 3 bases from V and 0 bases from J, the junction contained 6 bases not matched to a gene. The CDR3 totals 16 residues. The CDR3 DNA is TGCGCCAGCAGCCATCCTTCAGCGGGGAGCACAGATACGCAGTATTTT. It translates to CASSHPSAGSTDTQYF.

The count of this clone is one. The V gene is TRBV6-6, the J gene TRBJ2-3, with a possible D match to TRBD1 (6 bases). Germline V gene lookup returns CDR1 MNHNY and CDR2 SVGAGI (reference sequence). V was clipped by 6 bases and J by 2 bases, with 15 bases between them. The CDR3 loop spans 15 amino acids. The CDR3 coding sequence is TGTGCCAGCAGACGTCGCCGGGACAACACAGATACGCAGTATTTT. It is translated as CASRRRRDNTDTQYF.

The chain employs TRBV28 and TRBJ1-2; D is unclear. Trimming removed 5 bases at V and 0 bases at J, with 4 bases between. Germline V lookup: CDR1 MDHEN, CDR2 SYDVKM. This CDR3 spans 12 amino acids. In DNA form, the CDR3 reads TGTGCCAGCAGTCCCTCTAACTATGGCTACACCTTC. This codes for CASSPSNYGYTF.

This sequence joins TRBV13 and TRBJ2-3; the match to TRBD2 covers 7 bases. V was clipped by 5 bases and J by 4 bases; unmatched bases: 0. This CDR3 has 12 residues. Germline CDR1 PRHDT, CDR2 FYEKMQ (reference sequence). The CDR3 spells CASSRGADTQYF. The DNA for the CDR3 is TGTGCCAGCAGCCGGGGGGCAGATACGCAGTATTTT. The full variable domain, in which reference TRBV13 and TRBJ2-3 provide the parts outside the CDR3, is AAGVIQSPRHLIKEKRETATLKCYPIPRHDTVYWYQQGPGQDPQFLISFYEKMQSDKGSIPDRFSAQQFSDYHSELNMSSLELGDSALYFCASSRGADTQYFGPGTRLTVL.

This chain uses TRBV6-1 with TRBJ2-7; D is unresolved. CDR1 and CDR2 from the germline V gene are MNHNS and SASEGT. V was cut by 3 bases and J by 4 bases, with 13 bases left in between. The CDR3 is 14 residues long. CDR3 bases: TGTGCCAGCAGTGAGTACCCCATTGGTTACGAGCAGTACTTC. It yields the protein CASSEYPIGYEQYF.

The CDR3 DNA reads TGTGCCAGCAGTTTAGGGGGAATGAACACTGAAGCTTTCTTT. This gives the protein CASSLGGMNTEAFF. V usage is TRBV28 and J usage is TRBJ1-1; a possible D gene is TRBD1 (5 bases). The CDR3 extends over 14 amino acids. Germline loops: CDR1 MDHEN, CDR2 SYDVKM. V lost 2 bases and J 0 bases, leaving 7 bases between the germline ends.

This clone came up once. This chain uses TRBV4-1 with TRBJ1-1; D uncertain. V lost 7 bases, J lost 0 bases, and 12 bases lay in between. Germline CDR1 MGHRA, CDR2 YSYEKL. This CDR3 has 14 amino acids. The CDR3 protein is CASNIPGMNTEAFF. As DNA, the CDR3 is TGCGCCAGCAACATACCGGGTATGAACACTGAAGCTTTCTTT.